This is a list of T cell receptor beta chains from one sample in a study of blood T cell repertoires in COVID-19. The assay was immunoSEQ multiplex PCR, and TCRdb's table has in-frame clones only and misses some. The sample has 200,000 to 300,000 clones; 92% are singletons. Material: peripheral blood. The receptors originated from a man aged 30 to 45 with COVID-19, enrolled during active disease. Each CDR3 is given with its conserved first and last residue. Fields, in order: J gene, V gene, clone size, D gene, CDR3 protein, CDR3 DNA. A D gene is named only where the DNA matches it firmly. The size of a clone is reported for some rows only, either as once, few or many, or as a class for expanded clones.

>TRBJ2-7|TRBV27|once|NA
CASSLGGARYEQYF
TGTGCCAGCAGTTTAGGTGGAGCCCGCTACGAGCAGTACTTC
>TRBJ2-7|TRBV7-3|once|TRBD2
CASSLKAGGTYEQYF
TGTGCCAGCAGCTTAAAAGCGGGGGGCACCTACGAGCAGTACTTC
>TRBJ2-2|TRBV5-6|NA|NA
CASSLVGTSNTGELFF
TGTGCCAGCAGCTTGGTAGGGACTTCGAACACCGGGGAGCTGTTTTTT
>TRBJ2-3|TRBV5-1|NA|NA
CASSSRGTDTQYF
TGCGCCAGCAGCTCGAGGGGCACAGATACGCAGTATTTT
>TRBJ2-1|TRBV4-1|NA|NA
CASSQPTRGYNEQFF
TGCGCCAGCAGCCAACCCACGCGAGGGTACAATGAGCAGTTCTTC
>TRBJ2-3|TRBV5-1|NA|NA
CASSGQGAPATDTQYF
TGCGCCAGCAGCGGGCAGGGCGCCCCTGCCACAGATACGCAGTATTTT
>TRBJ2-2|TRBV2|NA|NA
CASSRTANTGELFF
TGTGCCAGCAGCCGGACAGCGAACACCGGGGAGCTGTTTTTT
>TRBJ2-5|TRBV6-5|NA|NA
CASRVEETQYF
TGTGCCAGCAGAGTAGAAGAGACCCAGTACTTC
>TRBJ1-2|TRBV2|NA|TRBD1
CASNQGDRGSGYTF
TGTGCCAGCAATCAGGGGGACAGGGGAAGTGGCTACACCTTC
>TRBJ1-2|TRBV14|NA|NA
CASSQDVRGAGGYTF
TGTGCCAGCAGCCAAGATGTCCGGGGGGCGGGAGGCTACACCTTC
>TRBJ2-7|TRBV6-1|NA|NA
CASSGDDVGGIHEQYF
TGTGCCAGCAGTGGGGACGATGTGGGGGGAATCCACGAGCAGTACTTC
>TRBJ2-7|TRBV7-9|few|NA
CASSSQREREQYF
TGTGCCAGCAGCTCTCAGAGGGAGCGAGAGCAGTACTTC
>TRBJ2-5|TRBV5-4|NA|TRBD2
CASSKGLAAQETQYF
TGTGCCAGCAGCAAGGGACTAGCGGCTCAAGAGACCCAGTACTTC
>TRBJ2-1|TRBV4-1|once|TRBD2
CASSHLGRGDNEQFF
TGCGCCAGCAGCCACCTCGGTCGGGGGGACAATGAGCAGTTCTTC
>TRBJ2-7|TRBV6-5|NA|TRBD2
CASSSLAGGSYEQYF
TGTGCCAGCAGCTCACTAGCGGGGGGGTCCTACGAGCAGTACTTC
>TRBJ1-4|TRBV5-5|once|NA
CASSFSGENEKLFF
TGTGCCAGCAGCTTTTCCGGAGAGAATGAAAAACTGTTTTTT